Sequencing of this TCR beta chain was carried out in a study of T-cell reconstitution after alpha-beta-depleted transplantation in children. This clonotype was seen at least ten times. Its target is unknown. Per the germline V gene, CDR1 is DFQATT and CDR2 is SNEGSKA (reference sequence). CDR3 size: 15 residues. V dropped 3 bases and J dropped 6 bases, with 19 bases sitting between them. Unique molecular identifiers featured in how the TCRbeta library was prepared. In TCRdb, the PCR reads were re-called with MiXCR into one record per CDR3 protein. The sample consists of 480,000 or so distinct CDR3 sequences, 8% to 11% of them appearing once. General study results and limits: Newly produced T cells mostly provided counts and TCRbeta diversity after one year, as hyperexpanded clones declined. Reportedly, roughly two months post-transplant, alpha-beta T cells arose from several hundred expanded graft clones. Some patients' high day-60 TCRbeta diversity was attributed to recipient cells surviving conditioning.

The clonotype originates from a child aged 2 to 15 with inherited bone marrow failure, due to receive a stem cell transplant. The sequencing here drew on PBMCs, taken before TCRalphabeta/CD19-depleted stem cell transplant. The chain couples TRBV20-1 to TRBJ2-3, with D possibly being TRBD2 (5 bases). The DNA for the CDR3 is TGCAGTGCTAGCCCCATGGTCTCTAAGCGGGATACGCAGTATTTT. It is translated as CSASPMVSKRDTQYF.